This section outlines one T cell receptor (beta chain) sequence together with its context. PCR primers comprised 60 Vbeta and 13 Jbeta primers. Data came from immunoSEQ multiplex PCR; TCRdb stores just in-frame clones and leaves some out. The data contain 140,000 to 150,000 clones, over 70% of them seen just once; the ten biggest clones take up 6.7%. These data belong to a study of cytomegalovirus exposure and HLA in healthy donors. The junction had 8 bases not matched to a gene; V was cut back by 6 bases and J by 1 base. Germline CDR1 MDHEN, CDR2 SYDVKM. CDR3 length equals 15 residues. The receptor comes from a middle-aged woman in good health and CMV-seropositive. Material for sequencing was PBMCs. The chain combines TRBV28 with TRBJ1-1; TRBD1 matches at 7 bases. CDR3 sequence: CASRDTGVGNTEAFF. The DNA for the CDR3 is TGTGCCAGCAGGGACACAGGGGTGGGGAACACTGAAGCTTTCTTT.